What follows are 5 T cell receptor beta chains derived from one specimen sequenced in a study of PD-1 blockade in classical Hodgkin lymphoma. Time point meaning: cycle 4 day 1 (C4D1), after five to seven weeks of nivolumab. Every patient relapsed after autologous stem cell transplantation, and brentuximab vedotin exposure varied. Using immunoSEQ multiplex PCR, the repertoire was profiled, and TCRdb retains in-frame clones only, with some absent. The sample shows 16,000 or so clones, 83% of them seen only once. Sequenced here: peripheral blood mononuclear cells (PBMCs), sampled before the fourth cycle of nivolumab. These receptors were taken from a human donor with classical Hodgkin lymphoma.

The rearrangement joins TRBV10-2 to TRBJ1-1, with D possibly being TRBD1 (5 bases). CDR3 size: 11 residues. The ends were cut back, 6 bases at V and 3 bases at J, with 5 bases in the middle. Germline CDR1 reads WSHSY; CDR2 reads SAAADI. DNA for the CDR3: TGCGCCAGCAGGGGGGACACTGAAGCTTTCTTT. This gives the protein CASRGDTEAFF.

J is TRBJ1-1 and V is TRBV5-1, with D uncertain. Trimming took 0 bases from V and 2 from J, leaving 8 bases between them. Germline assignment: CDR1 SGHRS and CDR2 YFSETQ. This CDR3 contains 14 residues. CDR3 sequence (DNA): TGCGCCAGCAGCTTGGGCCAGACAAACACTGAAGCTTTCTTT. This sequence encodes CASSLGQTNTEAFF.

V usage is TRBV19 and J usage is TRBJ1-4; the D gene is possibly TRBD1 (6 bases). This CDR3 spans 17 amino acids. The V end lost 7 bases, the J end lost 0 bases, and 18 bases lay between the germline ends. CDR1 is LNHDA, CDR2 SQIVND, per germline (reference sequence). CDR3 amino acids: CASTPRGLRATNEKLFF. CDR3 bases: TGTGCCAGTACCCCCAGGGGTCTACGTGCAACTAATGAAAAACTGTTTTTT.

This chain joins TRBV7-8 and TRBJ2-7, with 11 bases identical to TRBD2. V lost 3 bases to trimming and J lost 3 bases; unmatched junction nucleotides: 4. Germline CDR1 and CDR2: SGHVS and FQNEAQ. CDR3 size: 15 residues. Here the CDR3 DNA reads TGTGCCAGCAGCTTCGTAGCGGGGGGGAACTACGAGCAGTACTTC. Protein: CASSFVAGGNYEQYF.

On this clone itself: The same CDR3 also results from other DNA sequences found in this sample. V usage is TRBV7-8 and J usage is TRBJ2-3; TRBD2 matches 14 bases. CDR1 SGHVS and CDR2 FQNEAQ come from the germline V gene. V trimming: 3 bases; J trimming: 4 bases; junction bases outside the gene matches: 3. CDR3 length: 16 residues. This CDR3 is CASSFQTSGGADTQYF. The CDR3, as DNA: TGTGCCAGCAGCTTCCAGACTAGCGGGGGGGCAGATACGCAGTATTTT.